This is a list of T cell receptor beta chains from one sample in a study of T cells in Graves' hyperthyroidism and ophthalmopathy. TCRdb reanalysed the multiplex PCR reads using MiXCR and keeps one entry per CDR3 protein. Altogether about 570,000 distinct CDR3 sequences are present, around 45% being singletons, with the ten largest covering 15% to 20%. Sequenced material: peripheral blood or thyroid tissue (not recorded which). The receptor source for this set is an adult woman with Graves' disease, either hyperthyroidism or ophthalmopathy (not recorded which). CDR3s include the opening cysteine and the closing phenylalanine or tryptophan. Fields, in order: V gene, D gene, J gene, clone size, CDR3 DNA, CDR3 protein. The D gene is left open where the match is weak. Rows give clone size only sometimes, using once, few, many, or a class for an expanded clone.

TRBV20-1	TRBD2	TRBJ2-7	many	TGCAGTGCTGACCGACTAGCGGGAGTCTACGAGCAGTACTTC	CSADRLAGVYEQYF
TRBV19	-	TRBJ1-5	many	TGTGCCAGTAGACAGCGACCTCAAAGTCCGACGCCCCAGCATTTT	CASRQRPQSPTPQHF
TRBV7-9	-	TRBJ2-6	once	TGTGCCAGCAGCTTAGCGGTGGCAGGGGCTGGGGCCAACGTCCTGACTTTC	CASSLAVAGAGANVLTF
TRBV29-1	TRBD2	TRBJ2-6	-	TGCAGCGTTGGGGGGAGGGTTGGGGCCAACGTCCTGACTTTC	CSVGGRVGANVLTF
TRBV7-9	-	TRBJ1-2	once	TGTGCCAGCAGCCAAGATCGGCAGAACAACTATGGCTACACCTTC	CASSQDRQNNYGYTF
TRBV7-9	TRBD1	TRBJ1-2	-	TGTGCCAGCAGCTTATCAGGACAGGGGTCCTATGGCTACACCTTC	CASSLSGQGSYGYTF
TRBV2	-	TRBJ2-2	many	TGTGCCAGCAGTGAGCCTAACAGGTGGCGGAGTACCGGGGAGCTGTTTTTT	CASSEPNRWRSTGELFF
TRBV10-2	-	TRBJ1-2	few	TGCGCCAGCAGTGAAATACAGGGTGGCTACACCTTC	CASSEIQGGYTF
TRBV15	TRBD1	TRBJ1-6	-	TGTGCCACCAGCGGTACAGGACAGGGGTCACCCCTCCACTTT	CATSGTGQGSPLHF
TRBV10-3	-	TRBJ2-5	-	TGTGCCATCAAGGCATCAAGTTCGGCAGGGGATCAGCCCCAGTACTTC	CAIKASSSAGDQPQYF
TRBV10-3	-	TRBJ1-5	-	TGTGCCATCAGCCCAGAGTATGGCAATCAGCCCCAGCATTTT	CAISPEYGNQPQHF
TRBV28	TRBD1	TRBJ2-7	many	TGTGCCAGCAGGGGAGACGGGACAGGGGAGCAGTACTTC	CASRGDGTGEQYF
TRBV4-1	TRBD1	TRBJ2-2	-	TGCGCCAGCAGCCAAGAGGCAGGGGGGAACACCGGGGAGCTGTTTTTT	CASSQEAGGNTGELFF
TRBV5-1	TRBD2	TRBJ2-7	many	TGCGCCAGCAGCCCCTTAGCGGGAGGAGCCTACGAGCAGTACTTC	CASSPLAGGAYEQYF
TRBV10-2	TRBD2	TRBJ2-5	-	TGCGCCAGCAGTGAGTCGAGTTGGTGGACTAGCGGGGGGCCAGGTCAAGAGACCCAGTACTTC	CASSESSWWTSGGPGQETQYF
TRBV19	-	TRBJ2-6	-	TGTGCCAGTTTAGTAAACTCTGGGGCCAACGTCCTGACTTTC	CASLVNSGANVLTF
TRBV29-1	-	TRBJ2-2	-	TGCAGCTTAGGGGCTAGCGTCATACACTCGAACACCGGGGAGCTGTTTTTT	CSLGASVIHSNTGELFF
TRBV29-1	-	TRBJ2-7	many	TGCAGCGTTTTAACAGCCCCCTACGAGCAGTACTTC	CSVLTAPYEQYF
TRBV7-2	TRBD1	TRBJ1-2	-	TGTGCCAGCAATAAAGACAGGGGGCCCTATGGCTACACCTTC	CASNKDRGPYGYTF
TRBV7-6	-	TRBJ1-1	many	TGTGCCAGCAGCTTACGGGGCTCGGGGACTGAAGCTTTCTTT	CASSLRGSGTEAFF
TRBV5-1	TRBD2	TRBJ2-5	-	TGCGCCAGCAGCGACCAGCCGGGAGGAATGCAAGAGACCCAGTACTTC	CASSDQPGGMQETQYF
TRBV11-1	-	TRBJ2-1	-	TGTGCCAGCATCCCCATCGGGCGAGGCGAATACAATGAGCAGTTCTTC	CASIPIGRGEYNEQFF
TRBV15	-	TRBJ2-5	few	TGTGCCACCAGCAGACCCGGTCGGGATGAGACCCAGTACTTC	CATSRPGRDETQYF
TRBV5-1	-	TRBJ2-3	-	TGCGCCAGCAGCTTGGCGTCCGCACAAGATACGCAGTATTTT	CASSLASAQDTQYF
TRBV6-5	-	TRBJ2-7	-	TGTGCCAGCAGGCTCGTCCCGGGGGACGAGCAGTACTTC	CASRLVPGDEQYF
TRBV4-3	TRBD2	TRBJ2-5	-	TGCGCCAGCAGCCAAGACGGGACTAGCGGGAGCCAGGTGGAGACCCAGTACTTC	CASSQDGTSGSQVETQYF
TRBV7-6	-	TRBJ1-1	few	TGTGCCAGCAGGCTACAGGGTTTAAACACTGAAGCTTTCTTT	CASRLQGLNTEAFF
TRBV6-5	TRBD1	TRBJ2-2	many	TGTGCCAGCAGTTACTCAGGGACAGGGGCCGGGGAGCTGTTTTTT	CASSYSGTGAGELFF